These 23 T cell receptor beta chains came from one sample sequenced in a study of memory CD4+ T cells and cytomegalovirus serostatus. TCRdb keeps only in-frame clones here, not all; method: immunoSEQ multiplex PCR. The sample holds 40,000 to 50,000 clones, about 74% seen once. Single viable CD3+CD4+CD8-CD45RO+ cells were sorted as the memory CD4+ T cells. Sequenced sample: memory CD4+ T cells from blood. Every receptor here comes from an adult in good health and CMV-seropositive.

The rearrangement uses TRBV11-2 and TRBJ2-2, with D tentatively TRBD1 or TRBD2 (6 bases each). V was trimmed by 1 base and J by 6 bases, leaving 12 bases between them. Germline V gives CDR1 SGHAT, CDR2 FQNNGV. The CDR3 contains 15 residues. The CDR3 sequence is CASSLAGGLAGELFF. The DNA for the CDR3 is TGTGCCAGCAGCTTAGCCGGGGGCCTCGCCGGGGAGCTGTTTTTT.

The chain uses TRBV19 and TRBJ1-2; perhaps TRBD1 as D (5 bases). Germline V lookup: CDR1 LNHDA, CDR2 SQIVND (reference sequence). The CDR3 runs to 15 residues. With 4 bases removed from V and 0 bases from J, the gap between germline ends came to 12 bases. CDR3 protein: CASSNQGVPNYGYTF. For the CDR3, the DNA is TGTGCCAGTAGTAACCAAGGGGTCCCTAACTATGGCTACACCTTC. The entire variable domain, with the rest obtained from reference TRBV19 and TRBJ1-2, is as follows: DGGITQSPKYLFRKEGQNVTLSCEQNLNHDAMYWYRQDPGQGLRLIYYSQIVNDFQKGDIAEGYSVSREKKESFPLTVTSAQKNPTAFYLCASSNQGVPNYGYTFGSGTRLTVV.

The chain has TRBV6-1 and TRBJ2-3; TRBD1 aligns across 7 bases. Germline trimming cut 6 bases from V and 6 bases from J; bases unmatched to any gene: 9. This CDR3 contains 14 residues. Germline V gene data show CDR1 as MNHNS and CDR2 as SASEGT. The CDR3 DNA reads TGTGCCAGCAGGGACGGGACAGAATACGATACGCAGTATTTT. Translated, it gives CASRDGTEYDTQYF.

The chain has TRBV23-1 and TRBJ2-5; D not certain. TRBV23-1 is an open reading frame whose function is uncertain. The CDR3 is 14 amino acids. Trimming removed 0 bases from V and 3 bases from J, with 8 bases in between. This chain's CDR3 is CASSQSVGKETQYF. The CDR3 DNA reads as TGCGCCAGCAGTCAATCGGTCGGAAAAGAGACCCAGTACTTC.

This clone was counted only a few times. V gene TRBV4-1 combines with J gene TRBJ2-3; D gene uncertain. CDR1 and CDR2 from the germline V gene are MGHRA and YSYEKL. There are 19 residues in the CDR3. V shed 2 bases and J shed 0 bases, with 21 bases lying between them. The chain's CDR3 is CASSQPRFSYRKSTDTQYF. In nucleotides, the CDR3 is TGCGCCAGCAGCCAACCTCGATTTAGCTACCGAAAGAGCACAGATACGCAGTATTTT.

The chain uses TRBV9 and TRBJ2-1; TRBD1 is a possible D gene (6 bases). This CDR3 spans 14 amino acids. Trimming removed 3 bases from V and 4 bases from J, with 11 bases in between. CDR1 and CDR2 from the germline V gene are SGDLS and YYNGEE. This CDR3 is CASSGGTGYNEQFF. In DNA, the CDR3 is TGTGCCAGCAGCGGGGGCACAGGGTACAATGAGCAGTTCTTC.

V usage is TRBV10-1 and J usage is TRBJ1-2, with 7 bases matching TRBD1. The CDR3 contains 15 residues. Germline-derived CDR1 and CDR2 are WNHNN and SYGVQD (reference sequence). After removal of 1 base from V and 4 bases from J, the junction contained 6 bases not matched to a gene. CDR3: CASSEYPDRPYGYTF. Here the CDR3 DNA reads TGCGCCAGCAGTGAGTATCCGGACAGGCCCTATGGCTACACCTTC.

The rearrangement joins TRBV7-2 to TRBJ2-2; TRBD2 agrees at 14 bases. From germline, CDR1 is SGHTA and CDR2 FQGNSA. The CDR3 extends over 16 amino acids. The J segment lost 9 bases and the V segment lost 4 bases, leaving 7 bases of the junction unmatched. CDR3 residues: CASSWTSGGRARELFF. For the CDR3, the DNA is TGTGCCAGCAGCTGGACTAGCGGGGGGCGGGCACGGGAGCTGTTTTTT.

V and J are TRBV5-1 and TRBJ2-5, with D perhaps TRBD1 (6 bases). Trimming shortened V by 3 bases and J by 1 base, and 13 bases separated the two germline ends. The CDR3 length is 15 residues. Germline CDR1 is SGHRS and CDR2 is YFSETQ. As DNA, the CDR3 is TGCGCCAGCAGCTCCGGACAGTTGGTCCAAGAGACCCAGTACTTC. Translated, it gives CASSSGQLVQETQYF.

This clone was recorded only once. The chain has TRBV15 and TRBJ2-7, with 8 nucleotides matching TRBD1. Germline V lookup: CDR1 LNHNV, CDR2 YYDKDF (reference sequence). This CDR3 is built from 15 residues. The V segment lost 4 bases and the J segment 4 bases; nucleotides outside the gene matches: 9. The CDR3 nucleotides read TGTGCCACCAGCAAACGGACAGGGCGCTCGTACGAGCAGTACTTC. It encodes CATSKRTGRSYEQYF.

The V gene is TRBV2, the J gene TRBJ2-5; 8 positions agree with TRBD2. V trimming: 7 bases; J trimming: 7 bases; junction bases outside the gene matches: 8. The CDR3 contains 13 residues. From germline, CDR1 is SNHLY and CDR2 FYNNEI. The DNA for the CDR3 is TGTGCCAGCACTCAGGCGGGGGGTAGGACCCAGTACTTC. Protein sequence: CASTQAGGRTQYF.

This clone has more than one count but fewer than ten. The identical CDR3 is also encoded by other nucleotide sequences in the sample. This chain connects TRBV7-8 to TRBJ1-4; D remains unclear. CDR3 length: 12 residues. Germline CDR1 SGHVS, CDR2 FQNEAQ. Deletions cut 0 bases from V and 8 bases from J, with 4 bases between. This CDR3 is CASSLATEKLFF. CDR3 in DNA: TGTGCCAGCAGCTTAGCGACAGAAAAACTGTTTTTT.

This clone has a single count. This chain uses TRBV12-5 with TRBJ2-1; D uncertain. Looked up from germline, CDR1 is LGHNT and CDR2 is FRNRAP. Deletions cut 5 bases from V and 5 bases from J, with 22 bases between. The CDR3 runs 17 residues. CDR3 DNA sequence: TGTGCTAGTGGTCCTCGTACAGAGAAGGTCAATGACAATGAGCAGTTCTTC. Amino acid sequence: CASGPRTEKVNDNEQFF.

The rearrangement links TRBV25-1 to TRBJ2-1, with D possibly being TRBD2 (6 bases). The V and J ends lost 4 bases and 8 bases respectively, with 12 bases between them. Germline V lookup: CDR1 MGHDK, CDR2 SYGVNS. The CDR3 is 13 amino acids. CDR3 sequence reads: CASSGLGVDEQFF. The CDR3 nucleotides are TGTGCCAGCAGTGGACTAGGGGTGGATGAGCAGTTCTTC.

The chain couples TRBV5-4 to TRBJ2-3; tentatively, D is TRBD2 (6 bases). Germline V CDR1 and CDR2: SGHNT, YYREEE (reference sequence). CDR3 length: 14 amino acids. V was cut by 4 bases and J by 6 bases, with 15 bases left in between. The CDR3 region has the DNA TGTGCCAGCAGCCCTCGGGGGTTTGGGGATACGCAGTATTTT. Amino acid sequence: CASSPRGFGDTQYF.

The chain is built from TRBV25-1 and TRBJ1-2; D might be TRBD1 (5 bases). This CDR3 region has 14 residues. The germline V gene has CDR1 MGHDK and CDR2 SYGVNS. The ends were cut back, 1 base at V and 1 base at J, with 7 bases in the middle. The CDR3 loop reads CASSESRGNYGYTF. CDR3 DNA: TGTGCCAGCAGTGAATCAAGGGGTAACTATGGCTACACCTTC.

The gene calls are TRBV6-5 and TRBJ1-6, with 7 bases identical to TRBD1. CDR3 size: 13 residues. V was clipped by 4 bases and J by 10 bases; unmatched bases: 4. Germline loops: CDR1 MNHEY, CDR2 SVGAGI. CDR3 sequence: CASSFNRGSPLHF. CDR3 DNA: TGTGCCAGCAGTTTTAACAGGGGATCACCCCTCCACTTT.

The rearrangement joins TRBV28 to TRBJ1-2; the D gene is possibly TRBD1 (6 bases). Per the germline V gene, CDR1 is MDHEN and CDR2 is SYDVKM. V lost 4 bases, J lost 0 bases, and 12 bases lay in between. This CDR3 contains 15 residues. CDR3: CASSSPGDANYGYTF. The CDR3, as DNA: TGTGCCAGCAGTTCGCCAGGGGACGCTAACTATGGCTACACCTTC.

The rearrangement links TRBV29-1 to TRBJ2-7; 12 bases map to TRBD2. This CDR3 is built from 14 residues. The trim removed 6 bases at V and 5 bases at J, leaving 8 bases unmatched. Germline-derived CDR1 and CDR2 are SQVTM and ANQGSEA. CDR3 sequence reads: CSVATSGGMDEQYF. The CDR3 region has the DNA TGCAGCGTGGCGACTAGCGGGGGCATGGACGAGCAGTACTTC.

The V and J genes are TRBV14 and TRBJ1-2; a weak D match, TRBD1 (5 bases). CDR3 size: 13 residues. Germline assignment: CDR1 SGHDN and CDR2 FVKESK. The ends were cut back, 0 bases at V and 4 bases at J, with 6 bases in the middle. The CDR3 DNA reads as TGTGCCAGCAGCCAAGAAACAGGCTATGGCTACACCTTC. Its translation is CASSQETGYGYTF.

This clone was detected only once. The rearrangement links TRBV4-1 to TRBJ1-2; the D gene is possibly TRBD1 (5 bases). Germline assignment: CDR1 MGHRA and CDR2 YSYEKL. Trimming pared 0 bases from V and 0 bases from J, leaving 11 bases between. This CDR3 has 16 residues. In DNA form, the CDR3 reads TGCGCCAGCAGCCAAGATAAGACAGTGGCTAACTATGGCTACACCTTC. It translates to CASSQDKTVANYGYTF.

Comments on this clone: Distinct nucleotide sequences in the sample also encode this CDR3. V and J are TRBV18 and TRBJ1-5; D is ambiguous. CDR1 KGHSH and CDR2 LQKENI come from the germline V gene. The CDR3 runs 13 residues. V was pared by 1 base and J by 5 bases, with 6 bases between. CDR3 sequence: CASSPLEDQPQHF. In nucleotides, the CDR3 is TGTGCCAGCTCACCACTGGAAGATCAGCCCCAGCATTTT. The whole variable domain, remainder taken from reference TRBV18 and TRBJ1-5, is NAGVMQNPRHLVRRRGQEARLRCSPMKGHSHVYWYRQLPEEGLKFMVYLQKENIIDESGMPKERFSAEFPKEGPSILRIQQVVRGDSAAYFCASSPLEDQPQHFGDGTRLSIL.

V and J are TRBV19 and TRBJ2-1; 7 nucleotides align to TRBD1. The germline V gene encodes CDR1 LNHDA and CDR2 SQIVND (reference sequence). This CDR3 has 15 amino acids. V shed 3 bases and J 3 bases; nucleotides not matched to a gene: 5. The CDR3 loop reads CASSIETGLYNEQFF. The CDR3 bases are TGTGCCAGTAGTATCGAGACAGGGCTCTACAATGAGCAGTTCTTC. Full variable domain (remainder filled in from reference TRBV19 and TRBJ2-1): DGGITQSPKYLFRKEGQNVTLSCEQNLNHDAMYWYRQDPGQGLRLIYYSQIVNDFQKGDIAEGYSVSREKKESFPLTVTSAQKNPTAFYLCASSIETGLYNEQFFGPGTRLTVL.